One and the same sample provided the 30 T cell receptor beta chains below, sequenced in a study of blood T cell repertoires in COVID-19. TCRdb keeps only in-frame clones here, not all; method: immunoSEQ multiplex PCR. The sample lists about 50,000 clones, around four fifths occurring once. Sequencing was carried out using peripheral blood. These receptors all come from a woman of 80 years or more with acute or convalescent COVID-19.

This clone is termed medium-sized. V is TRBV3-1 (or the pseudogene TRBV3-2) and J is TRBJ1-2; perhaps TRBD1 as D (6 bases). Germline loops: CDR1 LGHDT, CDR2 YNNKEL (reference sequence). CDR3 length: 15 amino acids. Trimming took 0 bases from V and 7 from J, leaving 15 bases between them. The CDR3 DNA is TGTGCCAGCAGCCAAGATACAGGGATAACGTCTGGCTACACCTTC. It codes for CASSQDTGITSGYTF.

The chain joins TRBV19 to TRBJ2-2, with D possibly being TRBD1 (6 bases). Germline lookup yields CDR1 LNHDA and CDR2 SQIVND (reference sequence). The V and J ends lost 10 bases and 5 bases respectively, with 14 bases between them. The length of the CDR3 is 13 residues. CDR3 amino acids: CATNKGVTGELFF. The CDR3 bases are TGTGCCACAAACAAGGGGGTAACCGGGGAGCTGTTTTTT.

The chain combines TRBV6-5 with TRBJ1-4, with 7 bases matching TRBD1. Germline trimming cut 7 bases from V and 5 bases from J; bases unmatched to any gene: 10. This CDR3 is 15 amino acids long. Germline V gene sequence: CDR1 MNHEY, CDR2 SVGAGI. The CDR3 sequence is CASNRAGQRNEKLFF. The CDR3, as DNA: TGTGCCAGCAACCGGGCGGGACAGAGAAATGAAAAACTGTTTTTT.

This CDR3 reads CASSLDRENTIYF. The CDR3 nucleotides are TGTGCCAGCAGCTTAGACCGGGAAAACACCATATATTTT. The chain is built from TRBV11-2 and TRBJ1-3; D is unclear. The CDR3 totals 13 residues. Germline V gene sequence: CDR1 SGHAT, CDR2 FQNNGV. Trimming stripped 0 bases from V and 6 bases from J, with 6 bases between.

This chain joins TRBV18 and TRBJ1-1, with 8 bases identical to TRBD1. The CDR3 extends over 15 amino acids. The germline V gene has CDR1 KGHSH and CDR2 LQKENI. The V gene end was trimmed by 1 base and the J gene end by 2 bases; junction bases not matched to a gene: 3. CDR3 DNA: TGTGCCAGCTCACCACGAGGACAGGGAAACACTGAAGCTTTCTTT. Its protein product is CASSPRGQGNTEAFF.

V is TRBV5-6 and J is TRBJ2-3; perhaps TRBD2 as D (6 bases). The CDR3 runs to 15 residues. Germline V lookup: CDR1 SGHDT, CDR2 YYEEEE. The V end was cut by 4 bases, the J end by 8 bases, with 20 bases between. The CDR3 DNA reads as TGTGCCAGCAGCATCGAGGGATCCGGGGGAGGTACGCAGTATTTT. It specifies CASSIEGSGGGTQYF. Complete variable domain (other parts from reference TRBV5-6 and TRBJ2-3): DAGVTQSPTHLIKTRGQQVTLRCSPKSGHDTVSWYQQALGQGPQFIFQYYEEEERQRGNFPDRFSGHQFPNYSSELNVNALLLGDSALYLCASSIEGSGGGTQYFGPGTRLTVL.

The rearrangement joins TRBV28 to TRBJ2-3; a possible D gene is TRBD2 (6 bases). CDR3 length: 13 residues. Germline CDR1 reads MDHEN; CDR2 reads SYDVKM. V was shortened by 3 bases and J by 3 bases, with 7 bases between the two germline ends. The DNA for the CDR3 is TGTGCCAGCAGTTTGGGGGGTACAGATACGCAGTATTTT. Its protein is CASSLGGTDTQYF.

The V and J genes are TRBV19 and TRBJ1-5; maybe TRBD1 (6 bases). V was trimmed by 7 bases and J by 3 bases, leaving 19 bases between them. This CDR3 region has 16 residues. Germline V gene data show CDR1 as LNHDA and CDR2 as SQIVND (reference sequence). CDR3 DNA: TGTGCCAGTAACCTTGCTGGGACAAATAACAATCAGCCCCAGCATTTT. Encoded protein: CASNLAGTNNNQPQHF.

The chain links TRBV15 to TRBJ2-3; 9 bases are shared with TRBD1. The CDR3 extends over 17 amino acids. The ends lost 5 bases at V and 3 bases at J; junction bases unmatched: 12. Germline V gives CDR1 LNHNV, CDR2 YYDKDF (reference sequence). This CDR3 is CATSPLLQGARTDTQYF. CDR3 sequence (DNA): TGTGCCACCAGCCCTCTCTTACAGGGGGCAAGGACAGATACGCAGTATTTT.

This clone was detected once. The rearrangement links TRBV15 to TRBJ2-5; 8 bases match TRBD2. The CDR3 is made up of 18 amino acids. The trim removed 5 bases at V and 5 bases at J, leaving 19 bases unmatched. Germline CDR1 LNHNV, CDR2 YYDKDF (reference sequence). The CDR3 sequence is CATSRPPGAGGREETQYF. CDR3 sequence (DNA): TGTGCCACCAGCCGTCCCCCGGGGGCGGGGGGAAGGGAGGAGACCCAGTACTTC.

The chain is built from TRBV5-8 and TRBJ1-2, with a possible D match to TRBD1 (6 bases). Germline assignment: CDR1 SGHTS and CDR2 YDEGEE. Trimming took 0 bases from V and 3 from J, leaving 9 bases between them. The CDR3 consists of 14 residues. As DNA, the CDR3 is TGTGCCAGCAGCTTGGGGCAGGGGCACTATGGCTACACCTTC. This sequence encodes CASSLGQGHYGYTF.

The chain links TRBV2 to TRBJ1-5; TRBD1 agrees at 9 bases. V shed 7 bases and J 2 bases; nucleotides not matched to a gene: 6. The CDR3 loop spans 15 amino acids. Germline CDR1 is SNHLY and CDR2 is FYNNEI. In DNA, the CDR3 is TGTGCCAGCAAACCGGACAGGGGTGGCAATCAGCCCCAGCATTTT. This encodes CASKPDRGGNQPQHF.

A single count supports this clone. V and J are TRBV19 and TRBJ1-2, with 7 nucleotides matching TRBD1. This CDR3 region has 14 residues. The germline gives CDR1 LNHDA, CDR2 SQIVND (reference sequence). V lost 7 bases, J lost 0 bases, and 5 bases stayed unmatched. The CDR3 DNA reads as TGTGCCAGTAAACCGACAGGGACTAACTATGGCTACACCTTC. Translated, it gives CASKPTGTNYGYTF.

J is TRBJ2-7 and V is TRBV6-2 or TRBV6-3; 12 nucleotides match TRBD2. V gave up 2 bases and J gave up 3 bases; unmatched junction bases: 2. The germline gives CDR1 MNHEY, CDR2 SVGEGT. The CDR3 covers 15 residues. The CDR3 DNA reads as TGTGCCAGCAGTTACGGACTAGCGGGGTTCTACGAGCAGTACTTC. Translation gives CASSYGLAGFYEQYF.

This clone was observed a few times. DNA for the CDR3: TGTGCCAGCACCTCACAGGGCGCAAACACTGAAGCTTTCTTT. It encodes CASTSQGANTEAFF. V is TRBV27 and J is TRBJ1-1; the D gene is possibly TRBD1 (6 bases). The CDR3 loop spans 14 amino acids. Trimming cost V 7 bases and J 2 bases, with 14 bases left between them. Germline V gene sequence: CDR1 MNHEY, CDR2 SMNVEV (reference sequence).

This sequence joins TRBV3-1 (or the pseudogene TRBV3-2) and TRBJ2-2, with D possibly being TRBD1 (5 bases). V was clipped by 4 bases and J by 4 bases, with 7 bases between them. Germline CDR1 reads LGHDT; CDR2 reads YNNKEL (reference sequence). The CDR3 extends over 13 amino acids. CDR3 loop: CASSRGGTGELFF. The CDR3 DNA follows: TGTGCCAGCAGCCGGGGCGGCACCGGGGAGCTGTTTTTT.

This sequence joins TRBV5-6 and TRBJ1-1; D is possibly TRBD1 (6 bases). V lost 1 base and J 8 bases, leaving 18 bases between the germline ends. Looked up from germline, CDR1 is SGHDT and CDR2 is YYEEEE. The CDR3 is 15 amino acids. As DNA, the CDR3 is TGTGCCAGCAGCTTGAGGGGCAGGGGACGGTTAGAAGCTTTCTTT. Its translation is CASSLRGRGRLEAFF.

V is TRBV9 and J is TRBJ2-5; tentative D call: TRBD1 (7 bases). V gave up 2 bases and J gave up 1 base, with 15 bases separating them. In germline, CDR1 is SGDLS, CDR2 YYNGEE. The CDR3 covers 16 residues. The CDR3 sequence is CASSVMTGTLQETQYF. The CDR3, as DNA: TGTGCCAGCAGCGTGATGACAGGGACTCTCCAAGAGACCCAGTACTTC.

The J gene is TRBJ1-1, the V gene TRBV5-1; 9 positions agree with TRBD1. The germline CDR1 and CDR2 sequences are SGHRS and YFSETQ. This CDR3 spans 15 amino acids. V was clipped by 4 bases and J by 1 base; unmatched bases: 5. The CDR3 DNA reads TGCGCCAGCAGCGGAACAGGGGGCTGGAACACTGAAGCTTTCTTT. As protein: CASSGTGGWNTEAFF.

The chain joins TRBV18 to TRBJ1-5; 7 bases line up with TRBD1. CDR1 and CDR2 from the germline V gene are KGHSH and LQKENI. J gave up 5 bases and V 6 bases, and 4 bases lay outside the gene matches. This CDR3 has 13 residues. The CDR3 loop is CASSSDRDQPQHF. In DNA form, the CDR3 reads TGTGCCAGCTCGTCTGACAGGGATCAGCCCCAGCATTTT. Filled out from reference TRBV18 and TRBJ1-5, the complete variable domain reads NAGVMQNPRHLVRRRGQEARLRCSPMKGHSHVYWYRQLPEEGLKFMVYLQKENIIDESGMPKERFSAEFPKEGPSILRIQQVVRGDSAAYFCASSSDRDQPQHFGDGTRLSIL.

This clone was detected only once. The chain recombines TRBV3-1 (or the pseudogene TRBV3-2) with TRBJ1-2; the match to TRBD1 covers 9 bases. V was pared by 4 bases and J by 5 bases, with 8 bases of the junction left unmatched. This CDR3 region has 15 residues. Germline CDR1 reads LGHDT; CDR2 reads YNNKEL (reference sequence). The CDR3 reads CASSPIRTGDYGYTF. The CDR3 coding sequence is TGTGCCAGCAGCCCTATTAGGACAGGGGATTATGGCTACACCTTC.

The chain links TRBV6-5 to TRBJ1-6, with D perhaps matching TRBD1 (6 bases). This CDR3 has 16 residues. V gave up 0 bases and J gave up 3 bases, with 9 bases separating them. Germline lookup yields CDR1 MNHEY and CDR2 SVGAGI. The CDR3 coding sequence is TGTGCCAGCAGTTACTCTCGGACAGACTATAATTCACCCCTCCACTTT. This sequence encodes CASSYSRTDYNSPLHF.

The chain links TRBV7-2 to TRBJ2-5; D might be TRBD2 (6 bases). Germline lookup yields CDR1 SGHTA and CDR2 FQGNSA. The CDR3 length is 15 residues. V lost 5 bases and J lost 2, with 15 bases in between. In nucleotides, the CDR3 is TGTGCCAGCAGCACCCAAAGTGGGGGGCAAGAGACCCAGTACTTC. This translates into CASSTQSGGQETQYF.

This rearrangement joins TRBV18 to TRBJ2-1; 15 positions match TRBD2. Germline V gene sequence: CDR1 KGHSH, CDR2 LQKENI. CDR3 length equals 17 residues. The J segment lost 8 bases and the V segment lost 6 bases, leaving 11 bases of the junction unmatched. The CDR3 DNA reads TGTGCCAGCTCGCCCTTCTGGACTAGCGGGGGGGCCGATGAGCAGTTCTTC. The encoded protein is CASSPFWTSGGADEQFF.

The chain employs TRBV19 and TRBJ1-1; D uncertain. Trimming shortened V by 5 bases and J by 1 base, and 8 bases separated the two germline ends. Germline V gives CDR1 LNHDA, CDR2 SQIVND (reference sequence). This CDR3 has 13 residues. The CDR3 DNA sequence: TGTGCCAGTAGTCCGACTCAGAACACTGAAGCTTTCTTT. This gives the protein CASSPTQNTEAFF.

This sequence joins TRBV2 and TRBJ1-1, with D possibly matching TRBD1 (5 bases). Looked up from germline, CDR1 is SNHLY and CDR2 is FYNNEI. V gave up 3 bases and J gave up 1 base, with 9 bases separating them. The CDR3 spans 14 residues. The chain's CDR3 is CASSEDKTNTEAFF. The CDR3 bases are TGTGCCAGCAGTGAGGACAAGACGAACACTGAAGCTTTCTTT.

The rearrangement links TRBV5-1 to TRBJ2-2; perhaps TRBD1 as D (5 bases). Trimming left V 4 bases short and J 0 bases short, with 16 bases between. The CDR3 runs 17 residues. Germline V CDR1 and CDR2: SGHRS, YFSETQ. CDR3 bases: TGCGCCAGCAGCCGCTTTCAGGGCTTCGCGAACACCGGGGAGCTGTTTTTT. It codes for CASSRFQGFANTGELFF.

Only a few counts were recorded for this clone. The V and J genes are TRBV30 and TRBJ1-2, with TRBD1 as a possible D gene (6 bases). Per germline, CDR1 GTSNPN and CDR2 SVGIG (reference sequence). CDR3 length: 15 residues. V lost 3 bases, J lost 4 bases, and 18 bases lay in between. CDR3 region: CAWRRGITGTYGYTF. The CDR3 DNA sequence: TGTGCCTGGAGGAGGGGGATTACAGGGACCTATGGCTACACCTTC.

This chain joins TRBV15 and TRBJ2-7; possible D gene TRBD2, 6 bases. Trimming cost V 6 bases and J 8 bases, with 17 bases left between them. Germline V lookup: CDR1 LNHNV, CDR2 YYDKDF (reference sequence). This CDR3 is built from 13 residues. DNA for the CDR3: TGTGCCACCAGGGACGGAGGACTACGTAAGCAGTACTTC. This codes for CATRDGGLRKQYF.

This chain links TRBV5-5 with TRBJ2-6; 7 bases map to TRBD1. Germline V gene lookup returns CDR1 SGHKS and CDR2 YYEKEE (reference sequence). Germline trimming cut 4 bases from V and 0 bases from J; bases unmatched to any gene: 10. This CDR3 is 18 amino acids long. The CDR3 nucleotides are TGTGCCAGCAGCCCCAAGACAGGGACCTCCTCTGGGGCCAACGTCCTGACTTTC. Its protein product is CASSPKTGTSSGANVLTF.